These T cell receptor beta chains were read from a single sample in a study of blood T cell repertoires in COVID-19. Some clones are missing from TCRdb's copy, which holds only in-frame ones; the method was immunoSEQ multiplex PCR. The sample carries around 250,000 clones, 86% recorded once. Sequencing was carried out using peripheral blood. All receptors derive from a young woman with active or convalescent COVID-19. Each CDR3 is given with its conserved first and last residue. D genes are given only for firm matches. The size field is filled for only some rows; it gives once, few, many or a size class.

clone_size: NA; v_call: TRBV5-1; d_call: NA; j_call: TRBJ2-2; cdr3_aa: CASSLVAGATTGELFF; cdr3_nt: TGCGCCAGCAGCTTGGTGGCGGGGGCGACCACCGGGGAGCTGTTTTTT
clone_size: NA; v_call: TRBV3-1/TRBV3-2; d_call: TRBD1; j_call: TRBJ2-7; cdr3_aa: CASSQPGQGTYEQYF; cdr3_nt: TGTGCCAGCAGCCAACCGGGACAGGGGACCTACGAGCAGTACTTC
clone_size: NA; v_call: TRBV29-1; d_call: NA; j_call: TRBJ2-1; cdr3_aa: CSVEVTRQNEQFF; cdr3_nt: TGCAGCGTTGAAGTCACCAGACAGAATGAGCAGTTCTTC
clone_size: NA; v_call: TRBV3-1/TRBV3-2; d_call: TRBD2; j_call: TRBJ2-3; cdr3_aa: CASAEPLPSGGTDTQYF; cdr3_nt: TGTGCCAGCGCCGAGCCCCTCCCTAGCGGGGGGACAGATACGCAGTATTTT
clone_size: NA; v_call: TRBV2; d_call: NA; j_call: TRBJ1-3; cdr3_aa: CASSPTGFGNTIYF; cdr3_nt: TGTGCCAGCAGTCCTACAGGATTCGGAAACACCATATATTTT
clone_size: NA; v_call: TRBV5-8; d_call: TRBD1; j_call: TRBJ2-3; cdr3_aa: CASSLGQGGNTDTQYF; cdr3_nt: TGTGCCAGCAGCTTGGGACAGGGGGGAAACACAGATACGCAGTATTTT
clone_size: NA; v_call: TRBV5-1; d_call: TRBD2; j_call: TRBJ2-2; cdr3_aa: CASSLGLAGLTGELFF; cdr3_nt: TGCGCCAGCAGCCTGGGACTAGCGGGACTCACCGGGGAGCTGTTTTTT
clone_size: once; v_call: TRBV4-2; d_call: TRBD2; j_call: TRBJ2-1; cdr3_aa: CASSQQITTSGGWFF; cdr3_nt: TGTGCCAGCAGCCAACAAATTACAACTAGCGGGGGGTGGTTCTTC
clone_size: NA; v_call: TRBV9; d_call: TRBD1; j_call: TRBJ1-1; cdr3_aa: CASGTGPAFF; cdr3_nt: TGTGCCAGCGGGACAGGGCCGGCTTTCTTT
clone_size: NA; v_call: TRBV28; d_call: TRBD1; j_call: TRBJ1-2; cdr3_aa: CASSFRGQGRYGYTF; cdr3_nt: TGTGCCAGCAGTTTCCGCGGACAGGGGCGTTATGGCTACACCTTC
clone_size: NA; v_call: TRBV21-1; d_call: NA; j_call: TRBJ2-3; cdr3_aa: CASSTQGSDTQYF; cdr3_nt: TGTGCCAGCAGCACACAGGGGTCAGATACGCAGTATTTT
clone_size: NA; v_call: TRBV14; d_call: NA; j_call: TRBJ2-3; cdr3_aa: CASSQKLASTDTQYF; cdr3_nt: TGTGCCAGCAGCCAAAAACTAGCTAGCACAGATACGCAGTATTTT
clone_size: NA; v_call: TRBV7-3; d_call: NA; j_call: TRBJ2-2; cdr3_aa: CASSFRRVANTGELFF; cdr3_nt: TGTGCCAGCAGCTTCCGCCGGGTCGCGAACACCGGGGAGCTGTTTTTT
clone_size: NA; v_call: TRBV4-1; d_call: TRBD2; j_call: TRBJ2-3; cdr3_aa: CASSQVAGTPDTQYF; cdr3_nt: TGCGCCAGCAGCCAAGTAGCGGGGACACCAGATACGCAGTATTTT
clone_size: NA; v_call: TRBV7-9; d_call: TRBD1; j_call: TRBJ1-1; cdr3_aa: CASSTQTGGTEAFF; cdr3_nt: TGTGCCAGCAGCACCCAGACAGGGGGCACTGAAGCTTTCTTT
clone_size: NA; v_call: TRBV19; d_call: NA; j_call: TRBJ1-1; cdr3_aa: CASSRGGGTEAFF; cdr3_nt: TGTGCCAGTAGTCGAGGGGGGGGAACTGAAGCTTTCTTT
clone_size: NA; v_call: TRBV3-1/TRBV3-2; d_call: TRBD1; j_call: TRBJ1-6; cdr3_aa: CASSKRTGDNSPLHF; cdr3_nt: TGTGCCAGCAGCAAAAGGACAGGGGATAATTCACCCCTCCACTTT
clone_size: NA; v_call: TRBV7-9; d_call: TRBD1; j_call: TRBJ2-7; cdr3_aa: CASSLPTGGFEQYF; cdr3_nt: TGTGCCAGCAGCTTACCGACAGGGGGCTTCGAGCAGTACTTC
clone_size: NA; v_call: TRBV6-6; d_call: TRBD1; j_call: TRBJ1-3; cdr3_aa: CASRPGQISGNTIYF; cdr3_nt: TGTGCCAGCAGGCCGGGACAGATCTCTGGAAACACCATATATTTT
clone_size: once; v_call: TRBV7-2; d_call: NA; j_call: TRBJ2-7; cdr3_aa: CASSLSTTEAYEQYF; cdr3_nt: TGTGCCAGCAGCTTATCTACGACAGAAGCCTACGAGCAGTACTTC
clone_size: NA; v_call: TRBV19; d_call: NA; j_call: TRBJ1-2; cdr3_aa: CASSIRQAGGDGYTF; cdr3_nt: TGTGCCAGTAGTATCAGGCAGGCTGGGGGGGATGGCTACACCTTC
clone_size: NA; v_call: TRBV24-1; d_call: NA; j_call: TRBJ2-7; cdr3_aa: CATSDGRDSVLGKQYF; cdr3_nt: TGTGCCACCAGTGATGGGCGGGACTCAGTACTAGGCAAGCAGTACTTC
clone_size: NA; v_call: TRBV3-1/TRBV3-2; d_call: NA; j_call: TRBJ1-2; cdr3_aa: CASSPEGRANYGYTF; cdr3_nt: TGTGCCAGCAGCCCAGAGGGCCGCGCCAACTATGGCTACACCTTC
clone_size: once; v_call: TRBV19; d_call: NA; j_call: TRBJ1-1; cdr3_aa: CASSIGINTEAFF; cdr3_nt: TGTGCCAGTAGTATCGGGATCAACACTGAAGCTTTCTTT
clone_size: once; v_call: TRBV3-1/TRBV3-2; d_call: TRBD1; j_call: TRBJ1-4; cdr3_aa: CASSQRPGQGNEKLFF; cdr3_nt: TGTGCCAGCAGCCAAAGACCGGGACAGGGGAATGAAAAACTGTTTTTT
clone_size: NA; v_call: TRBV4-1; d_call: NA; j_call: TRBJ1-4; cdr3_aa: CASSQGVGATNEKLFF; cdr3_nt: TGCGCCAGCAGCCAAGGGGTAGGAGCAACTAATGAAAAACTGTTTTTT